The next 24 T cell receptor beta chains were all read from a single sample in a study of T cells after yellow fever vaccination (dated by TCRdb to 2018 to 2020). Library preparation used 5' RACE. TCRdb names Illumina HiSeq 2500 as the instrument used. TCRdb handled the public reads itself, with Q25 trimming in fastp and clone calling in MiXCR, and kept productive beta chains. When rows share a CDR3 protein, they turn into one entry using the most common DNA and genes. In all, the sample holds 300,000 to 400,000 distinct CDR3 sequences, and 7% to 10% of those were seen once. 17% of the sample comes from the top ten. The treatment or condition label, as the study defines it: live attenuated yellow fever vaccine strain. The source material was PBMCs, sampled about 41 days after the first yellow fever vaccination. Every receptor here comes from a man aged 18 to 35 who received the YFV17D yellow fever vaccine.

This clonotype appeared a few times. CDR3 region: CASTGDRDTQYF. CDR3 in DNA: TGTGCCAGCACGGGGGACCGGGATACGCAGTATTTT. V gene TRBV11-2 combines with J gene TRBJ2-3, with a tentative D call TRBD2 (6 bases). The germline V gene encodes CDR1 SGHAT and CDR2 FQNNGV. The CDR3 totals 12 residues. The V gene lost 7 bases and the J gene lost 6 bases, with 11 bases spanning the gap.

This clonotype was seen more than once but under ten times. The chain carries TRBV5-1 and TRBJ2-7, with 7 nucleotides matching TRBD1. Unmatched junction bases numbered 12, after V lost 3 bases and J lost 3 bases. This CDR3 spans 16 amino acids. The germline V gene encodes CDR1 SGHRS and CDR2 YFSETQ. The CDR3 coding sequence is TGCGCCAGCAGCTGGGACAGTAGTTATTATCTCTACGAGCAGTACTTC. Protein: CASSWDSSYYLYEQYF.

This clonotype appeared a few times. The chain couples TRBV6-2 or TRBV6-3 to TRBJ1-5, with D possibly matching TRBD1 (5 bases). The CDR3 is 12 residues long. Germline CDR1 is MNHEY and CDR2 is SVGEGT. The V end lost 8 bases, the J end lost 5 bases, and 10 bases lay between the germline ends. The CDR3 protein is CASGQGYQPQHF. The CDR3, as DNA: TGTGCCAGCGGGCAGGGCTATCAGCCCCAGCATTTT.

This clonotype occurred many times. The J gene is TRBJ2-7, the V gene TRBV5-1; the D is unclear. Trimming took 4 bases from V and 3 from J, leaving 8 bases between them. Germline V gene data show CDR1 as SGHRS and CDR2 as YFSETQ. The CDR3 runs to 12 residues. The CDR3 bases are TGCGCCAGCAGCGCCACATTCTACGAGCAGTACTTC. This translates into CASSATFYEQYF.

This clonotype was seen only a few times. The chain employs TRBV6-2 or TRBV6-3 and TRBJ2-4, with 7 bases that match TRBD2. From germline, CDR1 is MNHEY and CDR2 SVGEGT. This CDR3 contains 15 residues. The V and J ends lost 5 bases and 10 bases, in that order; junction bases with no gene match: 14. CDR3 nucleotides: TGTGCCAGCAGTCATGGACTAGTCGGCGCCACGATTCAGTACTTC. It codes for CASSHGLVGATIQYF.

This clonotype has only a few counts. This chain connects TRBV7-9 to TRBJ1-5, with D unclear. CDR1 SEHNR and CDR2 FQNEAQ come from the germline V gene (reference sequence). CDR3 size: 16 residues. The V end was cut by 5 bases, the J end by 4 bases, with 18 bases between. The CDR3 protein is CASSPGVGDPNQPQHF. The CDR3 DNA is TGTGCCAGCAGCCCCGGGGTCGGGGATCCAAATCAGCCCCAGCATTTT.

The V call is TRBV7-9, the J call TRBJ2-5, with no clear D. Germline CDR1 SEHNR, CDR2 FQNEAQ (reference sequence). V was cut by 2 bases and J by 0 bases, with 10 bases left in between. The CDR3 length is 15 residues. The CDR3 protein is CASSLMTTYQETQYF. The CDR3, as DNA: TGTGCCAGCAGCTTAATGACAACGTACCAAGAGACCCAGTACTTC. Using reference TRBV7-9 and TRBJ2-5 for the parts outside the CDR3, the full variable domain is DTGVSQNPRHKITKRGQNVTFRCDPISEHNRLYWYRQTLGQGPEFLTYFQNEAQLEKSRLLSDRFSAERPKGSFSTLEIQRTEQGDSAMYLCASSLMTTYQETQYFGPGTRLLVL.

CDR3 coding DNA: TGTGCCAGCAGCCTCCTTAGCGGGGGGGCGGAGACCCAGTACTTC. This gives the protein CASSLLSGGAETQYF. The chain joins TRBV7-8 to TRBJ2-5, with 11 positions matching TRBD2. V shed 5 bases and J 5 bases; nucleotides not matched to a gene: 7. Per germline, CDR1 SGHVS and CDR2 FQNEAQ. There are 15 residues in the CDR3.

This chain connects TRBV18 to TRBJ1-2; perhaps TRBD1 as D (5 bases). The CDR3 contains 14 residues. The germline V gene encodes CDR1 KGHSH and CDR2 LQKENI. Between the trimmed V and J ends, which lost 2 bases and 4 bases, there was a span of 11 bases. CDR3 residues: CASSPGSGTYGYTF. Here the CDR3 DNA reads TGTGCCAGCTCACCAGGGTCCGGGACCTATGGCTACACCTTC.

This chain connects TRBV28 to TRBJ2-1, with D unresolved. The CDR3 extends over 15 amino acids. Trimming left V 6 bases short and J 0 bases short, with 12 bases between. Germline CDR1 reads MDHEN; CDR2 reads SYDVKM. CDR3 DNA: TGTGCCAGCAGGCTAGGGCGGAGCTCCTACAATGAGCAGTTCTTC. It encodes CASRLGRSSYNEQFF.

Many counts were recorded for this clonotype. The chain links TRBV12-3 or TRBV12-4 to TRBJ2-4; D not certain. CDR3 size: 12 residues. V was clipped by 3 bases and J by 8 bases, with 8 bases between them. The CDR3 reads CASSFRTHIQYF. CDR3 DNA: TGTGCCAGCAGTTTCCGGACCCACATTCAGTACTTC.

This clonotype was recorded a few times. The V and J genes are TRBV7-8 and TRBJ2-1; perhaps TRBD2 as D (5 bases). CDR3 length equals 15 residues. Trimming cost V 5 bases and J 5 bases, with 16 bases left between them. The germline gives CDR1 SGHVS, CDR2 FQNEAQ. The CDR3 spells CASSARGPADNEQFF. DNA of the CDR3: TGTGCCAGCAGCGCGAGAGGGCCCGCGGACAATGAGCAGTTCTTC.

This clonotype was detected a few times. The chain couples TRBV20-1 to TRBJ2-3, with TRBD2 matching over 13 bases. V lost 6 bases and J lost 0; bases outside the gene matches: 6. Germline CDR1 and CDR2: DFQATT and SNEGSKA (reference sequence). CDR3 length equals 16 residues. CDR3 DNA sequence: TGCAGTGCCCGACTACTAGCGGGGGGGAGCACAGATACGCAGTATTTT. Translated, it gives CSARLLAGGSTDTQYF.

This chain connects TRBV20-1 to TRBJ2-5; 9 nucleotides line up with TRBD2. CDR3 length equals 15 residues. CDR1 is DFQATT, CDR2 SNEGSKA, per germline (reference sequence). Trimming took 2 bases from V and 4 from J; bases not matched to a gene: 8. The CDR3 loop reads CSARTPTAGGETQYF. The CDR3 DNA sequence: TGCAGTGCTAGAACCCCCACAGCGGGGGGAGAGACCCAGTACTTC.

The rearrangement uses TRBV29-1 and TRBJ2-3, with TRBD2 as a possible D gene (5 bases). This CDR3 is 15 amino acids long. V was shortened by 0 bases and J by 0 bases, with 10 bases between the two germline ends. Germline loops: CDR1 SQVTM, CDR2 ANQGSEA. In DNA form, the CDR3 reads TGCAGCGTTGAAGAAACGAGGGTTAGCACAGATACGCAGTATTTT. Protein product: CSVEETRVSTDTQYF.

This chain connects TRBV29-1 to TRBJ1-1; D perhaps matches TRBD1 (5 bases). The CDR3 is 15 amino acids. Germline V gene data show CDR1 as SQVTM and CDR2 as ANQGSEA. V lost 6 bases and J lost 1, with 18 bases in between. DNA for the CDR3: TGCAGCGTCCACCCCGGGGAGGGGCGGAACACTGAAGCTTTCTTT. Its translation is CSVHPGEGRNTEAFF.

This clonotype was observed a few times. The chain recombines TRBV6-1 with TRBJ2-3; 12 bases are a match to TRBD1. There are 15 residues in the CDR3. Germline-derived CDR1 and CDR2 are MNHNS and SASEGT. With 6 bases clipped from V and 1 base from J, the junction kept 2 bases outside the gene matches. The CDR3 loop is CASRGQGAGTDTQYF. In nucleotides, the CDR3 is TGTGCCAGCAGGGGACAGGGGGCTGGCACAGATACGCAGTATTTT.

There are a few counts of this clonotype. J is TRBJ2-7 and V is TRBV7-6; the match to TRBD2 covers 7 bases. This CDR3 is 13 amino acids long. Germline V gives CDR1 SGHVS, CDR2 FNYEAQ. V lost 0 bases, J lost 6 bases, and 2 bases stayed unmatched. CDR3 in amino acids: CASSLAWGGEQYF. The CDR3 DNA reads as TGTGCCAGCAGCTTAGCCTGGGGGGGCGAGCAGTACTTC.

The V gene is TRBV29-1, the J gene TRBJ2-4; 7 nucleotides match TRBD2. This CDR3 is 13 amino acids long. CDR1 is SQVTM and CDR2 is ANQGSEA in the germline V gene. With V trimmed by 4 bases and J by 2 bases, 2 bases remained unmatched. The DNA for the CDR3 is TGCAGCGTTGGGGAGGGAACCAAAAACATTCAGTACTTC. Translation gives CSVGEGTKNIQYF.

This clonotype has more than one count but fewer than ten. The chain employs TRBV7-9 and TRBJ2-7; weak D call: TRBD2 (6 bases). The CDR3 contains 13 residues. CDR1 is SEHNR, CDR2 FQNEAQ, per germline (reference sequence). Trimming took 4 bases from V and 4 from J, leaving 11 bases between them. The CDR3 DNA reads as TGTGCCAGCAGCTACGGAGGGAAATACGAGCAGTACTTC. Amino acids: CASSYGGKYEQYF.

The chain is built from TRBV7-6 and TRBJ1-1; D ambiguous. CDR3 size: 15 residues. The germline CDR1 and CDR2 sequences are SGHVS and FNYEAQ. Deletions cut 0 bases from V and 6 bases from J, with 14 bases between. The CDR3 region has the DNA TGTGCCAGCAGCTTAGCAACAGCCCTAGACGCTGAAGCTTTCTTT. Translating it yields CASSLATALDAEAFF.

This chain links TRBV6-5 with TRBJ2-1; the D is unclear. Trimming cost V 2 bases and J 9 bases, with 8 bases left between them. The CDR3 is 12 residues long. The germline V gene has CDR1 MNHEY and CDR2 SVGAGI. This CDR3 reads CASSYDLSEQFF. Here the CDR3 DNA reads TGTGCCAGCAGTTACGACCTTAGTGAGCAGTTCTTC.

This clonotype turned up a few times. This sequence joins TRBV29-1 and TRBJ2-7; 12 bases fit TRBD1. Looked up from germline, CDR1 is SQVTM and CDR2 is ANQGSEA. V lost 7 bases and J lost 7; bases outside the gene matches: 8. This CDR3 comprises 13 residues. The CDR3 nucleotides read TGCAGCGCAAGGGACAGGGGGCCGCAAGAGCAGTACTTC. It codes for CSARDRGPQEQYF.

V usage is TRBV6-5 and J usage is TRBJ2-1, with TRBD2 identical over 8 bases. CDR1 and CDR2 from the germline V gene are MNHEY and SVGAGI. Unmatched junction bases numbered 9, after V lost 0 bases and J lost 8 bases. The CDR3 covers 16 residues. CDR3 sequence: CASSYSGGGPWDEQFF. CDR3 DNA sequence: TGTGCCAGCAGTTACTCGGGCGGGGGGCCTTGGGATGAGCAGTTCTTC.